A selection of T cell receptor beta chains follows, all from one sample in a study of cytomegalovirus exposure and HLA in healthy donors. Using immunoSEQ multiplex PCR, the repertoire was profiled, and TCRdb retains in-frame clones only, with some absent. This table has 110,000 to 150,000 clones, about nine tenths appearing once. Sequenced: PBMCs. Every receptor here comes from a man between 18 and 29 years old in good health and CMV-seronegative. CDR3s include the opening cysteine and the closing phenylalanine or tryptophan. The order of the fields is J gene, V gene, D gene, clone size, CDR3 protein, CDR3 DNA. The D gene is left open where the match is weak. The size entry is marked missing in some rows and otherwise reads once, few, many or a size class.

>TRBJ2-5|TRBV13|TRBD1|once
CASSAPMEGTGIQETQYF
TGTGCCAGCAGCGCGCCGATGGAGGGGACAGGAATACAAGAGACCCAGTACTTC
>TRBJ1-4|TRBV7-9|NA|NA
CASSLTVSDAGGKLFF
TGTGCCAGCAGCTTGACCGTCAGCGATGCGGGGGGAAAACTGTTTTTT
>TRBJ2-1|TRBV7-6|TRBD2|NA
CASSPRTSPDGEQFF
TGTGCCAGCAGCCCCCGGACTAGCCCTGACGGGGAGCAGTTCTTC
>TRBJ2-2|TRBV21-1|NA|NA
CASSREGLAGNTGELFF
TGTGCCAGCAGCCGAGAGGGACTAGCGGGAAACACCGGGGAGCTGTTTTTT
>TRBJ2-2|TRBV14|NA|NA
CASSPRGIGELFF
TGTGCCAGCAGCCCTCGGGGAATCGGGGAGCTGTTTTTT
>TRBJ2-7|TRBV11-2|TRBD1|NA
CASRTADRGYEQYF
TGTGCCAGCAGGACTGCGGACAGGGGATACGAGCAGTACTTC
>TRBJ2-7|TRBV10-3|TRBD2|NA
CAIRVGLAGGQGEQYF
TGTGCCATCAGGGTGGGACTAGCGGGAGGTCAAGGCGAGCAGTACTTC
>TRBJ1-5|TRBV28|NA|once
CASSWTEYSNQPQHF
TGTGCCAGCAGTTGGACAGAATATAGCAATCAGCCCCAGCATTTT
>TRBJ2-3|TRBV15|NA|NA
CATSRSTSLTSDTQYF
TGTGCCACCAGCAGGTCCACTAGCTTGACGTCTGATACGCAGTATTTT
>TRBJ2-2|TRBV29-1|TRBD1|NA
CSVGTGGSNTGELFF
TGCAGCGTTGGGACAGGGGGCTCGAACACCGGGGAGCTGTTTTTT
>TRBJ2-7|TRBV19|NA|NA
CASSSGYSYEQYF
TGTGCCAGTAGTTCCGGGTACTCCTACGAGCAGTACTTC
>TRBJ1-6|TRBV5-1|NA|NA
CASTQGTDSPLHF
TGCGCCAGCACCCAGGGAACGGATTCACCCCTCCACTTT
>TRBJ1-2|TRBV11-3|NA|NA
CASFHRVRPYGYTF
TGTGCCAGCTTCCACCGGGTTAGGCCCTATGGCTACACCTTC
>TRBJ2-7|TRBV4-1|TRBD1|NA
CASSQHSGTGGYEQYF
TGCGCCAGCAGCCAACACTCCGGGACAGGGGGCTACGAGCAGTACTTC
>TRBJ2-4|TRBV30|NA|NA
CAWRQQLDGIQYF
TGTGCCTGGAGACAGCAGCTTGATGGCATTCAGTACTTC
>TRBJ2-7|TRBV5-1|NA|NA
CASSLDRDSWYF
TGCGCCAGCAGCTTGGATCGGGATTCATGGTACTTC
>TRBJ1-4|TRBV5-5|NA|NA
CASSLAVIFHDEKLFF
TGTGCCAGCAGCTTGGCGGTGATCTTCCACGATGAAAAACTGTTTTTT
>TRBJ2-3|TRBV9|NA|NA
CASSDLTRQLKVTDTQYF
TGTGCCAGCAGCGACTTGACCCGACAGCTGAAAGTCACAGATACGCAGTATTTT
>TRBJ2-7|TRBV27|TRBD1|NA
CASSSGTGFEQYF
TGTGCCAGCAGCTCCGGGACAGGGTTTGAGCAGTACTTC